The 24 T cell receptor beta chains listed next were all sequenced from one sample in a study of blood T cell repertoires in COVID-19. Sequencing used immunoSEQ multiplex PCR; TCRdb keeps in-frame clones, though not all of them. The sample lists roughly 400,000 clones; roughly nine tenths were seen once. Material for sequencing was PBMCs or T cells enriched from blood (not recorded which). These receptors came from a young man who had recovered from COVID-19.

The chain joins TRBV11-2 to TRBJ1-6, with a weak D call TRBD1 (5 bases). The CDR3 consists of 15 residues. Germline assignment: CDR1 SGHAT and CDR2 FQNNGV. V was cut by 0 bases and J by 4 bases, with 7 bases left in between. CDR3 coding DNA: TGTGCCAGCAGCTTAGAAGGACATTATAATTCACCCCTCCACTTT. It specifies CASSLEGHYNSPLHF.

V gene TRBV5-1 combines with J gene TRBJ2-1, with 9 bases matching TRBD1. CDR1 and CDR2 (germline): SGHRS, YFSETQ. Germline trimming cut 0 bases from V and 7 bases from J; bases unmatched to any gene: 5. This CDR3 is built from 15 residues. CDR3 region: CASSLGGQGYNEQFF. DNA of the CDR3: TGCGCCAGCAGCTTGGGGGGACAGGGTTATAATGAGCAGTTCTTC.

The gene calls are TRBV27 and TRBJ2-7; D unresolved. V lost 3 bases, J lost 2 bases, and 14 bases lay in between. This CDR3 has 15 residues. Germline V CDR1 and CDR2: MNHEY, SMNVEV (reference sequence). CDR3 bases: TGTGCCAGCAGTTTGGCCGCGGCCACCACCTACGAGCAGTACTTC. This gives the protein CASSLAAATTYEQYF.

The chain employs TRBV18 and TRBJ2-3; no clear D. Looked up from germline, CDR1 is KGHSH and CDR2 is LQKENI. Trimming removed 6 bases at V and 1 base at J, with 8 bases between. The CDR3 has 13 residues. CDR3 sequence: CASSASGTDTQYF. The CDR3 DNA follows: TGTGCCAGCTCCGCAAGCGGCACAGATACGCAGTATTTT.

The rearrangement joins TRBV28 to TRBJ1-4; TRBD1 matches at 10 bases. The germline V gene has CDR1 MDHEN and CDR2 SYDVKM. Trimming cost V 6 bases and J 3 bases; bases outside gene matches: 7. The CDR3 is 16 residues long. The CDR3 sequence: CASRTYGQGANEKLFF. The CDR3 bases are TGTGCCAGCAGGACGTACGGACAGGGGGCTAATGAAAAACTGTTTTTT.

The chain recombines TRBV11-2 with TRBJ1-6, with D unresolved. V lost 4 bases and J 9 bases, leaving 16 bases between the germline ends. CDR3 length: 15 residues. Germline values: CDR1 SGHAT, CDR2 FQNNGV. The DNA of the CDR3 is TGTGCCAGCAGCTCTCGGACCGGTGCGGGTTCACCCCTCCACTTT. Translation: CASSSRTGAGSPLHF.

As for this clone: The same CDR3 arises from other DNA sequences in this sample as well. This chain joins TRBV18 and TRBJ2-7; TRBD1 aligns across 9 bases. This CDR3 contains 15 residues. Germline CDR1 is KGHSH and CDR2 is LQKENI. V gave up 4 bases and J gave up 2 bases; unmatched junction bases: 6. This CDR3 is CASSRPGQGTYEQYF. For the CDR3, the DNA is TGTGCCAGCTCACGACCGGGACAGGGTACCTACGAGCAGTACTTC.

This sequence joins TRBV18 and TRBJ1-1; TRBD1 agrees at 9 bases. In germline, CDR1 is KGHSH, CDR2 LQKENI. This CDR3 is 15 amino acids long. V lost 4 bases to trimming and J lost 1 base; unmatched junction nucleotides: 4. The CDR3 is CASSLQQGANTEAFF. In DNA form, the CDR3 reads TGTGCCAGCTCACTTCAACAGGGGGCGAACACTGAAGCTTTCTTT.

The genes are TRBV5-6 and TRBJ2-1; 9 bases are a match to TRBD2. The germline V gene encodes CDR1 SGHDT and CDR2 YYEEEE. The CDR3 has 15 residues. The ends lost 3 bases at V and 3 bases at J; junction bases unmatched: 4. The CDR3 is CASSSGTSFYNEQFF. In nucleotides, the CDR3 is TGTGCCAGCAGCTCCGGGACTAGCTTCTACAATGAGCAGTTCTTC.

The V gene is TRBV7-9, the J gene TRBJ2-1; 8 bases map to TRBD2. The CDR3 is 17 residues long. The V gene end was trimmed by 5 bases and the J gene end by 7 bases; junction bases not matched to a gene: 16. Germline values: CDR1 SEHNR, CDR2 FQNEAQ (reference sequence). DNA of the CDR3: TGTGCCAGCAGCGCGAACTTATTAGCGGGGATGCGGAATGAGCAGTTCTTC. This codes for CASSANLLAGMRNEQFF. Supplemented by reference TRBV7-9 and TRBJ2-1, the full variable domain reads DTGVSQNPRHKITKRGQNVTFRCDPISEHNRLYWYRQTLGQGPEFLTYFQNEAQLEKSRLLSDRFSAERPKGSFSTLEIQRTEQGDSAMYLCASSANLLAGMRNEQFFGPGTRLTVL.

The V call is TRBV28, the J call TRBJ2-1, with D possibly TRBD2 on 6 matching bases. Germline V gene lookup returns CDR1 MDHEN and CDR2 SYDVKM. V lost 3 bases and J 10 bases, leaving 22 bases between the germline ends. The CDR3 extends over 16 amino acids. The CDR3 coding sequence is TGTGCCAGCAGTTTCTGGGAACAGCAGAATCGGGGGGAGCAGTTCTTC. This sequence encodes CASSFWEQQNRGEQFF.

The CDR3 DNA follows: TGCGCCAGCAGCTTGGTGTGGCGGGAGTCAGATACGCAGTATTTT. Protein product: CASSLVWRESDTQYF. The V and J genes are TRBV5-1 and TRBJ2-3, with 7 bases matching TRBD2. Germline CDR1 is SGHRS and CDR2 is YFSETQ. J gave up 4 bases and V 0 bases, and 5 bases lay outside the gene matches. This CDR3 spans 15 amino acids.

This clone appeared a single time. The J gene is TRBJ1-4, the V gene TRBV5-1, with D uncertain. Trimming left V 0 bases short and J 5 bases short, with 8 bases between. The V gene's germline CDR1 is SGHRS and CDR2 YFSETQ. CDR3 length equals 14 residues. This CDR3 is CASSLAATNEKLFF. CDR3 nucleotides: TGCGCCAGCAGCTTGGCGGCGACAAATGAAAAACTGTTTTTT.

CDR3 protein: CASSFKGNEQYF. The CDR3 DNA sequence: TGTGCCAGCAGCTTTAAGGGGAACGAGCAGTACTTC. V gene TRBV11-2 combines with J gene TRBJ2-7, with D perhaps TRBD1 (5 bases). Germline CDR1 and CDR2: SGHAT and FQNNGV. The V end was cut by 3 bases, the J end by 5 bases, with 8 bases between. There are 12 residues in the CDR3. Complete variable domain (other parts from reference TRBV11-2 and TRBJ2-7): EAGVAQSPRYKIIEKRQSVAFWCNPISGHATLYWYQQILGQGPKLLIQFQNNGVVDDSQLPKDRFSAERLKGVDSTLKIQPAKLEDSAVYLCASSFKGNEQYFGPGTRLTVT.

This clone was seen at least ten times. The rearrangement links TRBV5-4 to TRBJ2-7, with TRBD2 identical over 9 bases. With V trimmed by 0 bases and J by 7 bases, 5 bases remained unmatched. The CDR3 is made up of 14 amino acids. Germline CDR1 SGHNT, CDR2 YYREEE (reference sequence). The CDR3 sequence: CASSLASGVGEQYF. The CDR3 DNA reads TGTGCCAGCAGCTTGGCTAGCGGGGTGGGTGAGCAGTACTTC.

The rearrangement links TRBV29-1 to TRBJ2-1; D is undetermined. Trimming stripped 2 bases from V and 7 bases from J, with 12 bases between. Germline CDR1 reads SQVTM; CDR2 reads ANQGSEA. The CDR3 is 13 amino acids. The chain's CDR3 is CSVELLSLNEQFF. CDR3 bases: TGCAGCGTTGAACTCCTAAGTTTGAATGAGCAGTTCTTC.

The CDR3 loop reads CASSLAGAAGYTF. In DNA, the CDR3 is TGTGCCAGCAGTTTAGCGGGGGCGGCTGGCTACACCTTC. The chain is built from TRBV28 and TRBJ1-2, with D tentatively TRBD1 (6 bases). CDR1 is MDHEN, CDR2 SYDVKM, per germline. V was clipped by 2 bases and J by 7 bases, with 11 bases between them. The CDR3 loop spans 13 amino acids.

The genes are TRBV19 and TRBJ1-2; 10 bases map to TRBD1. This CDR3 spans 14 amino acids. Germline CDR1 and CDR2: LNHDA and SQIVND (reference sequence). V was clipped by 9 bases and J by 2 bases; unmatched bases: 6. The CDR3 spells CASDRGQGNYGYTF. The CDR3 nucleotides read TGTGCCAGCGACCGGGGACAGGGGAACTATGGCTACACCTTC.

This chain connects TRBV21-1 to TRBJ2-3; the table calls TRBD1, which could not be checked here. TRBV21-1 is flagged as a pseudogene. This CDR3 spans 19 amino acids. The DNA for the CDR3 is TGTGCCAGCAGCAAAGTCGAATTGACCGGGACACCTTTCACAGATACGCAGTATTTT. The encoded protein is CASSKVELTGTPFTDTQYF.

The CDR3 reads CASTDRGGGQPQHF. In DNA, the CDR3 is TGTGCCAGCACGGACAGGGGCGGGGGGCAGCCCCAGCATTTT. The V and J genes are TRBV2 and TRBJ1-5, with TRBD1 identical over 9 bases. V lost 7 bases and J lost 7; bases outside the gene matches: 8. CDR1 and CDR2 (germline): SNHLY, FYNNEI. This CDR3 has 14 residues. The full variable domain, its missing parts supplied by reference TRBV2 and TRBJ1-5, is EPEVTQTPSHQVTQMGQEVILRCVPISNHLYFYWYRQILGQKVEFLVSFYNNEISEKSEIFDDQFSVERPDGSNFTLKIRSTKLEDSAMYFCASTDRGGGQPQHFGDGTRLSIL.

The J gene is TRBJ1-4, the V gene TRBV7-9; D unresolved. The CDR3 has 14 amino acids. V was clipped by 5 bases and J by 8 bases, with 15 bases between them. The germline V gene encodes CDR1 SEHNR and CDR2 FQNEAQ (reference sequence). CDR3 sequence reads: CASSKMAAGEKLFF. The CDR3 nucleotides are TGTGCCAGCAGCAAGATGGCAGCGGGGGAAAAACTGTTTTTT.

The table lists this clone with a count of one. This specimen includes other DNA sequences encoding the same CDR3. The chain links TRBV5-1 to TRBJ1-3, with no clear D. Germline CDR1 and CDR2: SGHRS and YFSETQ. The ends were cut back, 0 bases at V and 4 bases at J, with 8 bases in the middle. The CDR3 consists of 14 residues. This CDR3 reads CASSLGGSGNTIYF. The DNA of the CDR3 is TGCGCCAGCAGCTTGGGAGGGTCCGGAAACACCATATATTTT.

The chain employs TRBV10-1 and TRBJ2-3; D might be TRBD2 (6 bases). This CDR3 is built from 15 residues. The germline V gene encodes CDR1 WNHNN and CDR2 SYGVQD (reference sequence). V was pared by 0 bases and J by 6 bases, with 13 bases between. CDR3 bases: TGCGCCAGCAGTGAGTCGACCGGGACTTTGGATACGCAGTATTTT. It yields the protein CASSESTGTLDTQYF.

This rearrangement joins TRBV7-9 to TRBJ2-5; 8 bases are a match to TRBD2. Trimming took 3 bases from V and 3 from J; bases not matched to a gene: 6. This CDR3 region has 15 residues. The germline V gene encodes CDR1 SEHNR and CDR2 FQNEAQ (reference sequence). The CDR3 sequence is CASSLWMTSEETQYF. The CDR3 DNA is TGTGCCAGCAGCTTGTGGATGACTAGCGAAGAGACCCAGTACTTC.